This T cell receptor beta chain was captured by sequencing in a study of a mutant IDH1 vaccine in newly diagnosed glioma listed by TCRdb under 2021. Notes on the research overall: Patients received eight vaccinations in weeks 1, 3, 5, 7, 11, 15, 19 and 23, corresponding to visits V03 through V10. Vaccination began 4-6 weeks after radiotherapy alone, or alongside temozolomide cycles in the chemotherapy-containing groups. Of the 30 to 35 patients who were treated, about 62% were male and approximately 40% were female, and the mean age was about 40 years. Prior to enrollment, standard therapy consisting of radiotherapy alone, temozolomide alone, or radiochemotherapy with temozolomide had been administered to patients, with the combination being received by most patients. Peripheral blood was drawn at six visits: V03 (baseline), V05, V07, V10, V12 and V13. Longitudinal TCRB deep sequencing was performed for some 25 treated patients wherever samples were available for exploratory analyses.

A word on this clone: Its cognate antigen has yet to be identified. No qualities accompany the bases; no much larger clone lies one base away.

Overall study results and their limits: The authors noted that analyses of patient blood samples could not be reproduced because of sample limitations. Immune responses induced by the vaccine were seen in over 80% of patients across multiple MHC alleles. Selection of PBMC samples for TCRB deep sequencing was based on availability. No apparent relationship was observed between pseudoprogression and alterations in the top peripheral T cell clonotypes detected by TCRB sequencing.

The CDR3 runs 14 residues from the cysteine to the phenylalanine. The entry retains the CDR3 DNA only, 42 bases that are in frame from base 1. The junction carries 9 bases between V and J, which are trimmed by 2 bases and 3 bases respectively. Based on the germline V gene, the CDR1 and CDR2 sequences are SGHTA and FQGNSA. Sample time point, as interpreted from the label and publication: week 11, during vaccination. Each vaccine dose, consisting of 300 ug of a 20-mer mutant IDH1 peptide in Montanide, was administered subcutaneously with topical imiquimod. Donors had newly diagnosed WHO grade 3 or 4 IDH1-mutant astrocytomas with loss of nuclear ATRX. The samples were drawn from NOA16, a multicentre, single-arm, open-label phase I trial in Germany that tested a mutant IDH1 peptide vaccine in humans for the first time. Genomic DNA for TCRB sequencing was isolated from EDTA blood with the DNeasy Blood and Tissue Kit.

The method was the immunoSEQ multiplex PCR assay. Rearranged TCR beta chain sequences were amplified using the hsTCRB Kit according to the manufacturer's protocol. TCRB libraries were sequenced on an Illumina MiSeq. The original pipeline was this. The kit vendor's proprietary platform handled demultiplexing, trimming and gene mapping. Drawn from immuneACCESS, this table holds only the in-frame rearrangements with V and J called that TCRdb kept. Clones are partly lost; checked studies trace under half to an unresolved V gene and leave the rest unexplained. Clonal size and the V and J genes are those of that table, whereas D and trimming came from the DNA. Recorded for this sample are fewer than 65,000 clones; 80% of them occurred a single time. The ten top clones hold 5% to 6.5% of the sample.

The rearranged segments are TRBV7-2 and TRBJ2-3; the D gene remains uncertain. The sequencing used PBMCs, collected from a glioma patient whose treatment included an IDH1 peptide vaccine. The TCR sequence derives from a man between 50 and 59 years old with glioma. The CDR3 here reads CASSLTILTDTQYF. The DNA sequence is as follows: TGTGCCAGCAGCTTAACCATACTAACAGATACGCAGTATTTT.